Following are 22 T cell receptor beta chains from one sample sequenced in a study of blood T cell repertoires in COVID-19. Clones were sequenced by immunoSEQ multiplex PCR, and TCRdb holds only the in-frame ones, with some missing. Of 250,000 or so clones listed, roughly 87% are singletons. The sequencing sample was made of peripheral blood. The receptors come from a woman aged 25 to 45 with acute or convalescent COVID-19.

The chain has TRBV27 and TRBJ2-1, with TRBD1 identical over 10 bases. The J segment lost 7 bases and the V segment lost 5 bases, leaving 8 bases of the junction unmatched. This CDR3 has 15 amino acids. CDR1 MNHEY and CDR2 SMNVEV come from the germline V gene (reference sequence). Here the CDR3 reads CASSPRQGAVNEQFF. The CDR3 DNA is TGTGCCAGCAGTCCACGACAGGGGGCTGTTAATGAGCAGTTCTTC.

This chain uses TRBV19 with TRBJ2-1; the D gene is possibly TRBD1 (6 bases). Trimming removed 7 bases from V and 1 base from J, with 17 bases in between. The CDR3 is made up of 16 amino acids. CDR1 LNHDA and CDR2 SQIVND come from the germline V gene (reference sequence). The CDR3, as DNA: TGTGCCAGTATCGCGGACAGAACCGGGTCCTACAATGAGCAGTTCTTC. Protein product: CASIADRTGSYNEQFF.

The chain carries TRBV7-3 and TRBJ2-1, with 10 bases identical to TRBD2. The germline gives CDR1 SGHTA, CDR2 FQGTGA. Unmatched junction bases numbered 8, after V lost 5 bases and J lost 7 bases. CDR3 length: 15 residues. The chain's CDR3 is CASSVYSGRSNEQFF. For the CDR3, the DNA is TGTGCCAGCAGCGTATATAGCGGGAGGAGTAATGAGCAGTTCTTC.

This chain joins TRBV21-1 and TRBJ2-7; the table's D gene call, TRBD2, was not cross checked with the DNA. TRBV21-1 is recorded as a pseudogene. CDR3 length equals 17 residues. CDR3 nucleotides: TGTGCCAGCAGCAACCTCGGGTCTAGCGGGAACCGGCGGGAGCAGTACTTC. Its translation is CASSNLGSSGNRREQYF.

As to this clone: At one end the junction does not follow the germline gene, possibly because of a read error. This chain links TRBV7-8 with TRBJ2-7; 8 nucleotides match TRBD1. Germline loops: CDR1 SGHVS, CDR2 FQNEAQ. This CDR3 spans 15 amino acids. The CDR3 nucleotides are TGTGCCAGCAGCCTAGCCCGACAGGGGCTATACGAGCAGTACTTC. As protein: CASSLARQGLYEQYF.

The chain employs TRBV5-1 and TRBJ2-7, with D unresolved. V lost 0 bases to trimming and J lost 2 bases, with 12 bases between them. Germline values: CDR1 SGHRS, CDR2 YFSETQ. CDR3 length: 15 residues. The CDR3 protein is CASSLALVGTYEQYF. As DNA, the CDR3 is TGCGCCAGCAGCTTGGCGTTGGTCGGTACCTACGAGCAGTACTTC.

The CDR3 loop reads CATMGRFYNEQFF. The CDR3 DNA reads as TGTGCCACCATGGGGCGGTTCTACAATGAGCAGTTCTTC. This rearrangement joins TRBV6-5 to TRBJ2-1; the D gene is possibly TRBD1 (5 bases). CDR3 length: 13 residues. V lost 10 bases, J lost 3 bases, and 13 bases lay in between. CDR1 and CDR2 (germline): MNHEY, SVGAGI.

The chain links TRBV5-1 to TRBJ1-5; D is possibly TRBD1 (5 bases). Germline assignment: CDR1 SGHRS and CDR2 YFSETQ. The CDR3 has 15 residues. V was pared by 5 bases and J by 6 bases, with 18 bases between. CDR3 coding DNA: TGCGCCAGCAGTCTCTCTGGGGCGGAAGGTCAGCCCCAGCATTTT. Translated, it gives CASSLSGAEGQPQHF. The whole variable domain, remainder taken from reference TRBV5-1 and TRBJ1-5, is KAGVTQTPRYLIKTRGQQVTLSCSPISGHRSVSWYQQTPGQGLQFLFEYFSETQRNKGNFPGRFSGRQFSNSRSEMNVSTLELGDSALYLCASSLSGAEGQPQHFGDGTRLSIL.

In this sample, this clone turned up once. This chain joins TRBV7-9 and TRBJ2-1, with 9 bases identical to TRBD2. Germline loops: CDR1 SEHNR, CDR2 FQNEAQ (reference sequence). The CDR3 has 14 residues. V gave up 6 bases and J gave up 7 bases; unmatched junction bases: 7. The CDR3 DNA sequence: TGTGCCAGCAGTGCTAGCGGGGACTGGAATGAGCAGTTCTTC. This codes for CASSASGDWNEQFF.

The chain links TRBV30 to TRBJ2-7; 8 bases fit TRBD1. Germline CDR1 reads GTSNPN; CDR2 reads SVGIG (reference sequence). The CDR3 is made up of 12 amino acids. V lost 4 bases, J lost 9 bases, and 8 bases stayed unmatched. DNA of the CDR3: TGTGCCTGGACCCCAGGGGGCAGAGGGCAGTACTTC. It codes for CAWTPGGRGQYF.

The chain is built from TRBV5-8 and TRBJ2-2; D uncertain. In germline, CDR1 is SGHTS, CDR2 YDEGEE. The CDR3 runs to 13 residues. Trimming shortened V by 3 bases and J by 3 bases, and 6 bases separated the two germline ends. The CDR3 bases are TGTGCCAGCAGCTCGACTCACACCGGGGAGCTGTTTTTT. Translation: CASSSTHTGELFF.

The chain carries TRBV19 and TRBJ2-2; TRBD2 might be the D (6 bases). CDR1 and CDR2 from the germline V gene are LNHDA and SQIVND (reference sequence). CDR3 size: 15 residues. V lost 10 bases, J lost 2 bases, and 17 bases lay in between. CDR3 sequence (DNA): TGTGCCACCTTACAGTACGGGGGTAACACCGGGGAGCTGTTTTTT. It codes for CATLQYGGNTGELFF. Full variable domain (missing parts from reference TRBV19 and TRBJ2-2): DGGITQSPKYLFRKEGQNVTLSCEQNLNHDAMYWYRQDPGQGLRLIYYSQIVNDFQKGDIAEGYSVSREKKESFPLTVTSAQKNPTAFYLCATLQYGGNTGELFFGEGSRLTVL.

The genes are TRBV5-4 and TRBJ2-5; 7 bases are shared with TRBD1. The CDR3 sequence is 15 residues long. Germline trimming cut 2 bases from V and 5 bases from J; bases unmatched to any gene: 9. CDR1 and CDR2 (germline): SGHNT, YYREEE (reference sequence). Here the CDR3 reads CASSLYEGAGETQYF. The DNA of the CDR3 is TGTGCCAGCAGCTTATACGAGGGGGCAGGGGAGACCCAGTACTTC.

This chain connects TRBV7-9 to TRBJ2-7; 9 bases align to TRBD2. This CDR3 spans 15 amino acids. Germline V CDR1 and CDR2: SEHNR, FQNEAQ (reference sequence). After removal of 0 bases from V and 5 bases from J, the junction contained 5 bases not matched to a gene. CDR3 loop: CASSLALAGSNEQYF. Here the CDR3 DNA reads TGTGCCAGCAGCTTAGCGCTAGCGGGATCCAACGAGCAGTACTTC.

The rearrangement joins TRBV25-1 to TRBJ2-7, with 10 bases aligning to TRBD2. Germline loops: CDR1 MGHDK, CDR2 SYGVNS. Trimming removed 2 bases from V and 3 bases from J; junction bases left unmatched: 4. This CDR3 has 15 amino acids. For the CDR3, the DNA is TGTGCCAGCAGTGAAACTAGCGGGGTTCTCTACGAGCAGTACTTC. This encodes CASSETSGVLYEQYF.

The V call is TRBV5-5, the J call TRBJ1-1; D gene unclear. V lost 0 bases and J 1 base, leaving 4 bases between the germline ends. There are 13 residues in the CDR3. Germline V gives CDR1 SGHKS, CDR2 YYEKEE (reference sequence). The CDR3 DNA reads TGTGCCAGCAGCTTGGGTAGGAACACTGAAGCTTTCTTT. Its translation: CASSLGRNTEAFF.

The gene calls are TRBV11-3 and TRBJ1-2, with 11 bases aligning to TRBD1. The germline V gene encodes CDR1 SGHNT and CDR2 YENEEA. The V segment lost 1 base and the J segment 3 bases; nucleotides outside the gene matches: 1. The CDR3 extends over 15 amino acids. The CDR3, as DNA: TGTGCCAGCAGCTTAGTGGGACAGGGGGACTATGGCTACACCTTC. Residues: CASSLVGQGDYGYTF.

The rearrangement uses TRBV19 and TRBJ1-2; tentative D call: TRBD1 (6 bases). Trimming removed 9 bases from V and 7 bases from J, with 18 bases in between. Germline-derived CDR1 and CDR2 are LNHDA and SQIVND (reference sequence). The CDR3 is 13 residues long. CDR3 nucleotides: TGTGCCAGCCTCGGGGGGGCGGTTGTTGGCTACACCTTC. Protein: CASLGGAVVGYTF. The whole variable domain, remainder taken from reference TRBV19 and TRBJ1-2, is DGGITQSPKYLFRKEGQNVTLSCEQNLNHDAMYWYRQDPGQGLRLIYYSQIVNDFQKGDIAEGYSVSREKKESFPLTVTSAQKNPTAFYLCASLGGAVVGYTFGSGTRLTVV.

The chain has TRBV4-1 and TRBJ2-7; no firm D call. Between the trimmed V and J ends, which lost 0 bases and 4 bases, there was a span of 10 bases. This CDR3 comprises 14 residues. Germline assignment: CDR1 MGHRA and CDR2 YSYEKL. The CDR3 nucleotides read TGCGCCAGCAGCCAAGAACCCGTACTATACGAGCAGTACTTC. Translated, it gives CASSQEPVLYEQYF.

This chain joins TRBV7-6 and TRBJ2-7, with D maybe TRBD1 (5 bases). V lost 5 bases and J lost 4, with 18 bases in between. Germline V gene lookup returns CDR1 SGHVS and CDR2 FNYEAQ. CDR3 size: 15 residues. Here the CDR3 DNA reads TGTGCCAGCAGCCCCTGGGTGGGGCCTTTATACGAGCAGTACTTC. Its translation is CASSPWVGPLYEQYF.

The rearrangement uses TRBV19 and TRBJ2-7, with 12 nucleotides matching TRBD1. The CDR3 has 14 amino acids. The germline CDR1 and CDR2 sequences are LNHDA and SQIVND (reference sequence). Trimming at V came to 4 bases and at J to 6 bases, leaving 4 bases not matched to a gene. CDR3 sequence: CASSRDRGRPEQYF. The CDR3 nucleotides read TGTGCCAGTAGTAGGGACAGGGGGCGCCCCGAGCAGTACTTC. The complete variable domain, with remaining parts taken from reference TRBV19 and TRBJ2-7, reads DGGITQSPKYLFRKEGQNVTLSCEQNLNHDAMYWYRQDPGQGLRLIYYSQIVNDFQKGDIAEGYSVSREKKESFPLTVTSAQKNPTAFYLCASSRDRGRPEQYFGPGTRLTVT.

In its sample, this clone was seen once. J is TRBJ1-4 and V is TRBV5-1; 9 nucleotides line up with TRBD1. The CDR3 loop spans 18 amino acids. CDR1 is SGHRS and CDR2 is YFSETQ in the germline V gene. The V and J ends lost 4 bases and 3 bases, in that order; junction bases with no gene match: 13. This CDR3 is CASSPGTGTFLANEKLFF. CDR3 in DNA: TGCGCCAGCAGCCCAGGGACAGGGACGTTTCTCGCTAATGAAAAACTGTTTTTT.